This record concerns one TCR beta chain sequence. At one end the junction does not follow the germline gene, possibly because of a read error. This sample is part of a study of blood T cells in healthy people across ages. A second PCR, run for about 7 to 11 cycles, used a sample-barcoded 5' primer plus a J-beta primer mix. One entry per CDR3 protein, called by TCRdb with MiXCR from the 5' RACE reads. The table records under 700,000 distinct CDR3 sequences, 24% of them present only once. Donors ranged from about 6 to 95 years old and were healthy Caucasians in Russia. Each donor gave 9.5 to 10 milliliters of peripheral blood. Looked up from germline, CDR1 is ENHRY and CDR2 is SYGVKD. The CDR3 has 14 residues. In addition, the sample was reused for a study of T cells of mothers and their children. That report notes: At a rate of about 1.5 ug per 15 ul, cDNA synthesis received all of the extracted RNA.

This TCR was recovered from a boy aged 5-17 years in good health. The specimen was blood. V and J are TRBV10-3 and TRBJ1-1; TRBD1 might be the D (6 bases). This chain's CDR3 is CAISDRPTGTEAFF. CDR3 DNA sequence: TGTGCCATCAGCGACAGGCCCACGGGCACTGAAGCCTTCTTT.